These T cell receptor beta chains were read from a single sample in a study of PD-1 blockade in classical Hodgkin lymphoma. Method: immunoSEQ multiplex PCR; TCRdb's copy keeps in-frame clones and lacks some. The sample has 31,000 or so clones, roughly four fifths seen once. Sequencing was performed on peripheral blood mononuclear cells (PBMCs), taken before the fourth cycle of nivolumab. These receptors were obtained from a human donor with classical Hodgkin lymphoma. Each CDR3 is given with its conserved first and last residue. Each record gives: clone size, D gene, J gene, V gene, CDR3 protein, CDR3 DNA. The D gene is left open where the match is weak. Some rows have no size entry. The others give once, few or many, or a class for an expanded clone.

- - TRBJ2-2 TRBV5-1 CASSDTGSGELFF TGCGCCAGCAGCGATACAGGGAGCGGGGAGCTGTTTTTT
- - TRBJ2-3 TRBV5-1 CASSLVRMGPYYTDTQYF TGCGCCAGCAGCTTGGTTCGGATGGGCCCCTACTACACAGATACGCAGTATTTT
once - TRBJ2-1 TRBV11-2 CASSVQREQFF TGTGCCAGCAGCGTTCAGCGCGAGCAGTTCTTC
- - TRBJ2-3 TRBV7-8 CASSLTLEMGDTQYF TGTGCCAGCAGCTTAACTCTCGAGATGGGGGATACGCAGTATTTT
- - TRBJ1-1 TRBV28 CASSFVAGDTEAFF TGTGCCAGCAGTTTTGTCGCAGGGGACACTGAAGCTTTCTTT
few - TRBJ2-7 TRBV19 CASSILPSYEQYF TGTGCCAGTAGTATTCTGCCGTCCTACGAGCAGTACTTC
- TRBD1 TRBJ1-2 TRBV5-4 CASSSGQGNNYGYTF TGTGCCAGCAGCTCGGGACAGGGTAATAACTATGGCTACACCTTC
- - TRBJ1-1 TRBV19 CASSPPRGLVGGGEAFF TGTGCCAGTAGTCCCCCAAGGGGCCTTGTCGGGGGCGGGGAAGCTTTCTTT
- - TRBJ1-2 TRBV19 CASSSRLDSYGYTF TGTGCCAGTAGTAGCCGCTTAGACAGCTATGGCTACACCTTC
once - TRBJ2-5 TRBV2 CASGGIGHQETQYF TGTGCCAGCGGGGGGATAGGACATCAAGAGACCCAGTACTTC
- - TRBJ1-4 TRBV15 CATSRGTRGNEKLFF TGTGCCACCAGCAGAGGCACCAGGGGTAATGAAAAACTGTTTTTT
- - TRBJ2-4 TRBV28 CASSLDSRTSIQYF TGTGCCAGCAGTTTGGACAGCCGAACGAGCATTCAGTACTTC
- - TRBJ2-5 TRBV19 CASSPSRDTGFETQYF TGTGCCAGTAGTCCCTCCCGGGACACGGGTTTCGAGACCCAGTACTTC
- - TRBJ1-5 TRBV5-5 CASSLNSNQPQHF TGTGCCAGCAGCTTGAATAGCAATCAGCCCCAGCATTTT
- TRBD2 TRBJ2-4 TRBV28 CASSFPSGRGNIQYF TGTGCCAGCAGTTTCCCCAGCGGGAGAGGGAACATTCAGTACTTC
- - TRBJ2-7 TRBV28 CASSPTPIRLVAYEQYF TGTGCCAGCAGTCCGACCCCGATCCGACTAGTAGCCTACGAGCAGTACTTC
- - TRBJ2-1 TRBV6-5 CASSYTYGFLYNEQFF TGTGCCAGCAGTTACACCTACGGGTTCCTCTACAATGAGCAGTTCTTC
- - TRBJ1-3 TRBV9 CASSERISGNTIYF TGTGCCAGCAGCGAGCGTATAAGTGGAAACACCATATATTTT
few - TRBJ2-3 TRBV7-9 CASSLAFPDTQYF TGTGCCAGCAGCTTAGCGTTCCCAGATACGCAGTATTTT
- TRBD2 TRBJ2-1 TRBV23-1 CASSLRGAGVCCNEQFF TGCGCCAGCAGTTTGCGCGGTGCGGGAGTTTGCTGCAATGAGCAGTTCTTC
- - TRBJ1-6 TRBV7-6 CASSLGTYNSPLHF TGTGCCAGCAGCTTGGGTACATATAATTCACCCCTCCACTTT
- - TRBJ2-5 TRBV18 CASSPPSQGGGETQYF TGTGCCAGCTCACCACCGAGCCAGGGAGGTGGCGAGACCCAGTACTTC
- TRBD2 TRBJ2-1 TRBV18 CASSRSVSGTSAYNEQFF TGTGCCAGCTCACGTTCGGTGTCCGGGACTAGCGCCTACAATGAGCAGTTCTTC
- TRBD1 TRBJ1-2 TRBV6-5 CASSSGGGYTF TGTGCCAGCAGTTCAGGGGGAGGCTACACCTTC
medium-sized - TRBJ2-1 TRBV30 CAWGPGDTSYNEQFF TGTGCCTGGGGTCCGGGCGACACTTCCTACAATGAGCAGTTCTTC
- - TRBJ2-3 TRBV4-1 CASSQVTAAQAGQYF TGCGCCAGCAGCCAAGTCACGGCTGCCCAAGCAGGGCAGTATTTT
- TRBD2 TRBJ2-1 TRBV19 CASSALSGRYNEQFF TGTGCCAGTAGTGCCCTTAGCGGGAGATACAATGAGCAGTTCTTC
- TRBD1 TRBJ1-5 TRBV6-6 CASRDRGNQPQHF TGTGCCAGCAGGGACAGGGGGAATCAGCCCCAGCATTTT
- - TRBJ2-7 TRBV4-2 CASSQFVDYEQYF TGTGCCAGCAGCCAATTTGTAGACTACGAACAGTACTTC
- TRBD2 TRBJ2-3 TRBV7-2 CASSLVGLARDTQYF TGTGCCAGCAGCTTAGTGGGACTAGCGAGGGATACGCAGTATTTT
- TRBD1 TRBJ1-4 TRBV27 CASRSQGGVGYEKLFF TGTGCCAGCAGGTCACAGGGGGGCGTCGGGTATGAAAAACTGTTTTTT
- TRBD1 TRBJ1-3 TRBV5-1 CASSFDRGTSGNTIYF TGCGCCAGCAGCTTCGACAGGGGAACCTCTGGAAACACCATATATTTT
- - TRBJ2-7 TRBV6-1 CASRIHGGLGDEQYF TGTGCCAGCAGAATACATGGGGGCCTGGGAGACGAGCAGTACTTC
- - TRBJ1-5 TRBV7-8 CASSLTTRQLNQPQHF TGTGCCAGCAGCCTCACAACGCGACAGCTCAATCAGCCCCAGCATTTT
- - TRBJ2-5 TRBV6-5 CASSTGETQYF TGTGCCAGCAGCACGGGCGAGACCCAGTACTTC
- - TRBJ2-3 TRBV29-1 CSVGELTGGATDTQYF TGCAGCGTTGGGGAGCTAACAGGCGGGGCCACAGATACGCAGTATTTT
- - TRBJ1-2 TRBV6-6 CASSLGQASSYTF TGTGCCAGCAGTTTGGGCCAGGCGAGCAGCTACACCTTC
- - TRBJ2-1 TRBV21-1 CASSGGANEQFF TGTGCCAGCAGCGGGGGGGCCAATGAGCAGTTCTTC
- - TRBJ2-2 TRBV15 CATSRGSNTGELFF TGTGCCACCAGCAGAGGTTCGAACACCGGGGAGCTGTTTTTT
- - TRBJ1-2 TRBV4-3 CASSHSKGGYTF TGCGCCAGCAGCCATTCCAAGGGGGGCTACACCTTC
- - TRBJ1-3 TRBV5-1 CASSAGVAGNTIYF TGCGCCAGCAGCGCAGGGGTGGCTGGAAACACCATATATTTT
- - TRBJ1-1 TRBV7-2 CASSLRPQLNTEAFF TGTGCCAGCAGCTTAAGACCCCAATTGAACACTGAAGCTTTCTTT
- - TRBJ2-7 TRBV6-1 CAGSREFYYEQYF TGTGCCGGGAGCCGGGAATTCTACTACGAGCAGTACTTC
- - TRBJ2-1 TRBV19 CASSRGERHEQFF TGTGCCAGTAGTAGGGGAGAGCGGCATGAGCAGTTCTTC
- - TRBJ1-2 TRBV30 CAWSYNTTEGYTF TGTGCCTGGAGTTATAACACTACCGAGGGCTACACCTTC
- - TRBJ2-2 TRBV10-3 CATAADRNTGELFF TGTGCCACCGCAGCGGACAGGAACACCGGGGAGCTGTTTTTT
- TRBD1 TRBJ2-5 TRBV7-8 CASSRDRAGETQYF TGTGCCAGCAGCAGGGACAGGGCTGGAGAGACCCAGTACTTC
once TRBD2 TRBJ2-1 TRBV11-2 CASSLLVAGVKFF TGTGCCAGCAGCTTATTGGTAGCGGGAGTGAAGTTCTTC